These 18 T cell receptor beta chains came from one sample sequenced in a study of cytomegalovirus exposure and HLA in healthy donors. Clones were read by immunoSEQ multiplex PCR, and TCRdb kept only the in-frame ones, dropping some. This sample yields 65,000 to 95,000 clones, of which approximately 96% are seen a single time; over 3% belongs to the top ten. Sequenced input: PBMCs. Source of these receptors: a young man in good health and CMV-seronegative.

A few counts support this clone. The chain couples TRBV19 to TRBJ1-1, with D uncertain. V lost 6 bases to trimming and J lost 1 base, with 6 bases between them. The CDR3 has 12 amino acids. In germline, CDR1 is LNHDA, CDR2 SQIVND (reference sequence). The CDR3 bases are TGTGCCAGTAGGGAGGGGAACACTGAAGCTTTCTTT. This translates into CASREGNTEAFF.

The chain couples TRBV28 to TRBJ2-7; maybe TRBD1 (5 bases). CDR3 length equals 16 residues. The germline V and J ends were trimmed by 5 bases and 3 bases, with 20 bases remaining between them. CDR1 is MDHEN, CDR2 SYDVKM, per germline. In DNA form, the CDR3 reads TGTGCCAGCAGTCCAGCACGCGGCAGGGCGAGCTACGAGCAGTACTTC. This translates into CASSPARGRASYEQYF.

The chain has TRBV29-1 and TRBJ2-7; TRBD1 is a possible D gene (6 bases). V lost 4 bases and J 6 bases, leaving 13 bases between the germline ends. This CDR3 is built from 12 residues. CDR1 and CDR2 from the germline V gene are SQVTM and ANQGSEA. The DNA of the CDR3 is TGCAGCGTTGCAGGGGTAGAAGGCGAGCAGTACTTC. Amino acids: CSVAGVEGEQYF.

The chain employs TRBV19 and TRBJ2-6; no clear D gene. V dropped 3 bases and J dropped 0 bases, with 6 bases sitting between them. This CDR3 is 15 amino acids long. CDR1 LNHDA and CDR2 SQIVND come from the germline V gene (reference sequence). CDR3 region: CASSMADSGANVLTF. CDR3 nucleotides: TGTGCCAGTAGTATGGCGGACTCTGGGGCCAACGTCCTGACTTTC.

The chain has TRBV18 and TRBJ1-5; D remains unclear. The CDR3 extends over 13 amino acids. V was trimmed by 2 bases and J by 6 bases, leaving 8 bases between them. Germline V gives CDR1 KGHSH, CDR2 LQKENI. This CDR3 reads CASSPGSAQPQHF. The CDR3 nucleotides read TGTGCCAGCTCACCAGGGAGTGCTCAGCCCCAGCATTTT.

The chain links TRBV7-9 to TRBJ1-3; 11 bases line up with TRBD1. Trimming removed 5 bases from V and 2 bases from J; junction bases left unmatched: 8. Germline V gene lookup returns CDR1 SEHNR and CDR2 FQNEAQ (reference sequence). The CDR3 length is 17 residues. The CDR3 here is CASSGEGQGDPGNTIYF. CDR3 in DNA: TGTGCCAGCAGCGGGGAGGGACAGGGGGATCCTGGAAACACCATATATTTT.

The chain joins TRBV9 to TRBJ2-7, with 7 bases identical to TRBD1. CDR3 length: 16 residues. J was trimmed by 5 bases and V by 2 bases; bases with no gene match: 13. Germline V CDR1 and CDR2: SGDLS, YYNGEE. The CDR3 nucleotides read TGTGCCAGCAGCGTCGGGGTTGACAGGGACGGAAACGAGCAGTACTTC. Residues: CASSVGVDRDGNEQYF.

This chain connects TRBV29-1 to TRBJ2-2; 7 bases fit TRBD1. This CDR3 is 15 amino acids long. V shed 1 base and J 5 bases; nucleotides not matched to a gene: 7. Germline V gene data show CDR1 as SQVTM and CDR2 as ANQGSEA. The CDR3 nucleotides are TGCAGCGTTGAAGGTCAGGGGGTCGATACCGGGGAGCTGTTTTTT. As protein: CSVEGQGVDTGELFF.

The chain links TRBV28 to TRBJ1-5; TRBD1 is a possible D gene (6 bases). The germline V and J ends were trimmed by 4 bases and 2 bases, with 33 bases remaining between them. CDR1 and CDR2 from the germline V gene are MDHEN and SYDVKM. CDR3 length: 22 amino acids. This chain's CDR3 is CASSSALGLQGRLYDGNQPQHF. CDR3 sequence (DNA): TGTGCCAGCAGTTCAGCCCTAGGTTTACAGGGACGTCTCTATGATGGCAATCAGCCCCAGCATTTT.

This clone was seen just once. The rearrangement uses TRBV19 and TRBJ2-5; D is possibly TRBD1 (6 bases). Trimming cost V 6 bases and J 7 bases, with 12 bases left between them. CDR3 size: 12 residues. In germline, CDR1 is LNHDA, CDR2 SQIVND (reference sequence). In DNA form, the CDR3 reads TGTGCCAGTAGCAGGGGCCTGGGGACCCAGTACTTC. It yields the protein CASSRGLGTQYF.

V and J are TRBV13 and TRBJ2-3; 7 bases fit TRBD1. Germline trimming cut 4 bases from V and 4 bases from J; bases unmatched to any gene: 5. Per the germline V gene, CDR1 is PRHDT and CDR2 is FYEKMQ (reference sequence). The CDR3 contains 14 residues. The CDR3 coding sequence is TGTGCCAGCAGCTCGACAGGGTGGGCAGATACGCAGTATTTT. Its translation: CASSSTGWADTQYF.

The sample holds one count of this clone. The chain recombines TRBV5-4 with TRBJ2-1, with 7 bases lining up with TRBD1. Per germline, CDR1 SGHNT and CDR2 YYREEE (reference sequence). The trim removed 2 bases at V and 0 bases at J, leaving 2 bases unmatched. This CDR3 has 15 residues. The CDR3, as DNA: TGTGCCAGCAGCTTTAACAGGGGCTCCTACAATGAGCAGTTCTTC. Its translation: CASSFNRGSYNEQFF. The full variable domain, its missing parts supplied by reference TRBV5-4 and TRBJ2-1, is ETGVTQSPTHLIKTRGQQVTLRCSSQSGHNTVSWYQQALGQGPQFIFQYYREEENGRGNFPPRFSGLQFPNYSSELNVNALELDDSALYLCASSFNRGSYNEQFFGPGTRLTVL.

V usage is TRBV9 and J usage is TRBJ2-7; TRBD2 might be the D (5 bases). Per the germline V gene, CDR1 is SGDLS and CDR2 is YYNGEE. CDR3 length: 11 amino acids. V lost 7 bases and J 5 bases, leaving 10 bases between the germline ends. The CDR3: CASGGVHEQYF. CDR3 in DNA: TGTGCCAGCGGAGGAGTCCACGAGCAGTACTTC.

This chain links TRBV15 with TRBJ1-2, with unresolved D. Germline V gene data show CDR1 as LNHNV and CDR2 as YYDKDF (reference sequence). Between the trimmed V and J ends, which lost 8 bases and 2 bases, there was a span of 12 bases. CDR3 size: 13 residues. CDR3 sequence (DNA): TGTGCCACCTCGGATAGGAGAAACTATGGCTACACCTTC. Its protein product is CATSDRRNYGYTF. The full variable domain, rest sourced from reference TRBV15 and TRBJ1-2, is DAMVIQNPRYQVTQFGKPVTLSCSQTLNHNVMYWYQQKSSQAPKLLFHYYDKDFNNEADTPDNFQSRRPNTSFCFLDIRSPGLGDTAMYLCATSDRRNYGYTFGSGTRLTVV.

The chain employs TRBV2 and TRBJ1-3, with 7 positions matching TRBD1. The CDR3 runs to 16 residues. V dropped 2 bases and J dropped 0; count of bases not matched to a gene: 4. The germline CDR1 and CDR2 sequences are SNHLY and FYNNEI. The CDR3 DNA sequence: TGTGCCAGCAGTGAAACCCAGGGGGTCTCTGGAAACACCATATATTTT. Its translation: CASSETQGVSGNTIYF.

J is TRBJ1-1 and V is TRBV28, with TRBD1 as a possible D gene (5 bases). Germline lookup yields CDR1 MDHEN and CDR2 SYDVKM. The CDR3 totals 13 residues. The V gene lost 3 bases and the J gene lost 1 base, with 6 bases spanning the gap. CDR3 loop: CASSLTENTEAFF. DNA for the CDR3: TGTGCCAGCAGTTTGACAGAGAACACTGAAGCTTTCTTT.

The V call is TRBV19, the J call TRBJ2-1, with D possibly TRBD1 on 5 matching bases. The V end was cut by 1 base, the J end by 5 bases, with 12 bases between. Germline assignment: CDR1 LNHDA and CDR2 SQIVND (reference sequence). The CDR3 covers 15 residues. The CDR3 nucleotides read TGTGCCAGTAGTATAGCAGGGTCCCCTAACAATGAGCAGTTCTTC. It translates to CASSIAGSPNNEQFF. Drawing the rest from reference TRBV19 and TRBJ2-1, the complete variable domain is DGGITQSPKYLFRKEGQNVTLSCEQNLNHDAMYWYRQDPGQGLRLIYYSQIVNDFQKGDIAEGYSVSREKKESFPLTVTSAQKNPTAFYLCASSIAGSPNNEQFFGPGTRLTVL.

This clone was observed a handful of times. This rearrangement joins TRBV6-5 to TRBJ2-7, with D possibly matching TRBD2 (8 bases). The V end lost 6 bases, the J end lost 7 bases, and 19 bases lay between the germline ends. This CDR3 is built from 14 residues. Germline assignment: CDR1 MNHEY and CDR2 SVGAGI. CDR3 in amino acids: CASRGAGGQKEQYF. DNA of the CDR3: TGTGCCAGCAGAGGGGCGGGGGGACAGAAAGAGCAGTACTTC.